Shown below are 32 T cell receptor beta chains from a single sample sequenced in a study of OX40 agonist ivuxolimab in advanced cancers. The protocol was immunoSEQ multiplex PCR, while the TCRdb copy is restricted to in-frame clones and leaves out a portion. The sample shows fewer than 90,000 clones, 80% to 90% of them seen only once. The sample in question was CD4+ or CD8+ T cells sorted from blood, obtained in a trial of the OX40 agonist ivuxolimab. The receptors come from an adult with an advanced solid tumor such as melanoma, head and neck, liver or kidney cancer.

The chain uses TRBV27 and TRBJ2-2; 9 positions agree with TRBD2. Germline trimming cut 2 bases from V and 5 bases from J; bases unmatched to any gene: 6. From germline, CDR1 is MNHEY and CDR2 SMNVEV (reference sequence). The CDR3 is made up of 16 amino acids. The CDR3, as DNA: TGTGCCAGCAGTTTACTTAGTCTAGCGGGAACCGGGGAGCTGTTTTTT. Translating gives CASSLLSLAGTGELFF.

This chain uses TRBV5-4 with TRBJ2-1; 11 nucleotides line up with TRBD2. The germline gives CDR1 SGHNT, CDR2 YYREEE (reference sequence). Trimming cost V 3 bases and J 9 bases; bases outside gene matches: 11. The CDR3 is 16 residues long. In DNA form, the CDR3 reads TGTGCCAGCAGCTCAACGATAGCGGGAGGGCCCAGTGAGCAGTTCTTC. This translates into CASSSTIAGGPSEQFF.

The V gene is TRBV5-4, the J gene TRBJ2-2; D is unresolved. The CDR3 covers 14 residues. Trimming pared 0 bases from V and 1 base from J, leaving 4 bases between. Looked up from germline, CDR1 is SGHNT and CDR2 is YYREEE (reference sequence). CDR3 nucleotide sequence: TGTGCCAGCAGCTTGGGACAGAACACCGGGGAGCTGTTTTTT. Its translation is CASSLGQNTGELFF.

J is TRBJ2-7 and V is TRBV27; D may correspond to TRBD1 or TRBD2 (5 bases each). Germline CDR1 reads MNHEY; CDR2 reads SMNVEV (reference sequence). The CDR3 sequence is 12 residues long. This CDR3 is CAGRRTPYEQYF. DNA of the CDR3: TGTGCGGGACGTCGGACTCCCTACGAGCAGTACTTC.

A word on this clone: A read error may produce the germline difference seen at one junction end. CDR3 bases: TGTGCCACCCTAGGACAGGGAGTTTATTTT. Residues: CATLGQGVYF. The rearrangement joins TRBV10-3 to TRBJ1-1; 8 bases fit TRBD1. Germline loops: CDR1 ENHRY, CDR2 SYGVKD. This CDR3 spans 10 amino acids.

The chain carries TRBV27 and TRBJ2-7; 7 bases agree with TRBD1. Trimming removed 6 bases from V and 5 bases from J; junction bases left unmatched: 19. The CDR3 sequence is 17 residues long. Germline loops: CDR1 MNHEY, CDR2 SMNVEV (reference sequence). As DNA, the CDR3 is TGTGCCAGCAGAAGGACCCCCAACTTGGCAGGGGGACACGAGCAGTACTTC. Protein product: CASRRTPNLAGGHEQYF.

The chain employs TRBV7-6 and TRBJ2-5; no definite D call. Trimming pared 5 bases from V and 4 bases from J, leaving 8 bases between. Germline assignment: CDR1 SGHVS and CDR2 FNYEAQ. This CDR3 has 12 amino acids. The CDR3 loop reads CASSPTAETQYF. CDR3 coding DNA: TGTGCCAGCAGCCCGACCGCAGAGACCCAGTACTTC.

The CDR3 spells CASSFRAGGPYEQYF. The CDR3 DNA is TGTGCCAGCAGTTTTAGGGCGGGAGGTCCCTACGAGCAGTACTTC. The chain carries TRBV28 and TRBJ2-7, with TRBD2 matching 8 bases. The ends lost 3 bases at V and 2 bases at J; junction bases unmatched: 6. Germline assignment: CDR1 MDHEN and CDR2 SYDVKM. This CDR3 has 15 residues.

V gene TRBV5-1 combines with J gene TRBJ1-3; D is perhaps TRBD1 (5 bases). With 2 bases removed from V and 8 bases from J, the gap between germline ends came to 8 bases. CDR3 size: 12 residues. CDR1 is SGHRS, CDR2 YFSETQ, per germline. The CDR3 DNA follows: TGCGCCAGCAGCTTCCAGGGAGACACCATATATTTT. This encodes CASSFQGDTIYF.

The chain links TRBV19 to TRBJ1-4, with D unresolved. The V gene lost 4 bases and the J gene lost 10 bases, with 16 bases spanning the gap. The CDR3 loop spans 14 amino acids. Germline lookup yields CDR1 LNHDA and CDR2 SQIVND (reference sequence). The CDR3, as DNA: TGTGCCAGTAGTAATCTGGCGCGAAGCGGAAAACTGTTTTTT. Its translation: CASSNLARSGKLFF.

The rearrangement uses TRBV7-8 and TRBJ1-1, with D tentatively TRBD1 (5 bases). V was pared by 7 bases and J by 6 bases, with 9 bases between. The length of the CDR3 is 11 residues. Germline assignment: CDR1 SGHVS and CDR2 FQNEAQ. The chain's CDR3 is CASTRVSEAFF. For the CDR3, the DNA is TGTGCCAGCACCAGGGTATCTGAAGCTTTCTTT.

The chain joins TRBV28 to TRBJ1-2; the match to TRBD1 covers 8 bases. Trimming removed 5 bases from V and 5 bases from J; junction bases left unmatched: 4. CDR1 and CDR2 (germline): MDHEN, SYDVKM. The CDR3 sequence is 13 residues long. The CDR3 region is CASSQGARYGYTF. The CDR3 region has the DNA TGTGCCAGCAGTCAGGGGGCGCGGTATGGCTACACCTTC.

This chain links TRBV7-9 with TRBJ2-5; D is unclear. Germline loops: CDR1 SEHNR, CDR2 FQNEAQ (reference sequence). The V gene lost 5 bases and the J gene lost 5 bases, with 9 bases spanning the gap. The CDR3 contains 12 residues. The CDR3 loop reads CASSLPVETQYF. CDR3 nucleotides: TGTGCCAGCAGCCTACCCGTGGAGACCCAGTACTTC.

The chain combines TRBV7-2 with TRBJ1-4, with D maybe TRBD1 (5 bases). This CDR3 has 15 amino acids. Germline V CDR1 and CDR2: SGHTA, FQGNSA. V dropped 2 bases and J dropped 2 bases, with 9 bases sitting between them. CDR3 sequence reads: CASSLFGGTNEKLFF. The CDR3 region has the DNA TGTGCCAGCAGCTTATTCGGGGGGACTAATGAAAAACTGTTTTTT.

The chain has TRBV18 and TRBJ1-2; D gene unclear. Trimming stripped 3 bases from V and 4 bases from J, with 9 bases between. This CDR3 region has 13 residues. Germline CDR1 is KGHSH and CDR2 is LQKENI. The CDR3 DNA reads TGTGCCAGCTCACCCGAAGTTAGCTATGGCTACACCTTC. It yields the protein CASSPEVSYGYTF.

The CDR3 protein is CASSQGPGNTIYF. The DNA of the CDR3 is TGCGCCAGCAGCCAGGGTCCGGGAAACACCATATATTTT. This chain connects TRBV4-1 to TRBJ1-3, with D hard to call. The CDR3 spans 13 residues. Trimming stripped 3 bases from V and 4 bases from J, with 7 bases between. From germline, CDR1 is MGHRA and CDR2 YSYEKL.

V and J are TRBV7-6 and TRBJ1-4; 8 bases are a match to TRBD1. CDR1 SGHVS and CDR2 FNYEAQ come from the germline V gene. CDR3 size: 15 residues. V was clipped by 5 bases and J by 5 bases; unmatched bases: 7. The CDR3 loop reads CASSLLTGENEKLFF. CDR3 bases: TGTGCCAGCAGCCTACTGACAGGGGAAAATGAAAAACTGTTTTTT.

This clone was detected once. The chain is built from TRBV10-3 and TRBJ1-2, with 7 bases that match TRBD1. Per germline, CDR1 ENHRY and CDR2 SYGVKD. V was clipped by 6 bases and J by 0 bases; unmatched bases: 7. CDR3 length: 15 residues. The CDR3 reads CAIRKGGTSNYGYTF. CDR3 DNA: TGTGCCATCAGGAAAGGGGGCACTTCTAACTATGGCTACACCTTC.

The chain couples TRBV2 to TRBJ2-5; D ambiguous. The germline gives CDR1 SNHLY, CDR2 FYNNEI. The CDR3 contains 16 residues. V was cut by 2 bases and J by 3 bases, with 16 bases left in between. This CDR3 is CASSERPSMSKETQYF. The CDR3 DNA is TGTGCCAGCAGTGAACGTCCTAGTATGAGTAAAGAGACCCAGTACTTC. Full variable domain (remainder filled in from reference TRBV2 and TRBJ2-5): EPEVTQTPSHQVTQMGQEVILRCVPISNHLYFYWYRQILGQKVEFLVSFYNNEISEKSEIFDDQFSVERPDGSNFTLKIRSTKLEDSAMYFCASSERPSMSKETQYFGPGTRLLVL.

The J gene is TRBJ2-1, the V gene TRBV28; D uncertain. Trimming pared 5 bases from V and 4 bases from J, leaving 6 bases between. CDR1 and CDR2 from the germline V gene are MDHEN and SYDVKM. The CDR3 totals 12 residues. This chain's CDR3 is CASSDLYNEQFF. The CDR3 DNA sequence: TGTGCCAGCAGTGACTTGTACAATGAGCAGTTCTTC.

The CDR3 sequence is CASSYSGRAANQPQHF. The CDR3 coding sequence is TGTGCCAGCAGTTACTCGGGCAGGGCTGCCAATCAGCCCCAGCATTTT. The chain links TRBV6-5 to TRBJ1-5, with D possibly TRBD1 on 5 matching bases. Germline CDR1 is MNHEY and CDR2 is SVGAGI. CDR3 size: 16 residues. Deletions cut 0 bases from V and 3 bases from J, with 12 bases between.

CDR3: CASSVWDEQYF. DNA of the CDR3: TGTGCCAGCAGTGTTTGGGACGAGCAGTACTTC. The V and J genes are TRBV2 and TRBJ2-7; D call uncertain. From germline, CDR1 is SNHLY and CDR2 FYNNEI. The CDR3 has 11 amino acids. V was pared by 4 bases and J by 5 bases, with 6 bases between.

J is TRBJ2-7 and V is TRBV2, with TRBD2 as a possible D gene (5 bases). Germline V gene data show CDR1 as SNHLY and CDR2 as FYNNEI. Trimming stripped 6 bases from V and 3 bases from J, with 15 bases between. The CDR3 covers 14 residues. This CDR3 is CASSEGPLNYEQYF. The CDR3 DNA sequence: TGTGCCAGCAGCGAGGGTCCTTTGAACTACGAGCAGTACTTC.

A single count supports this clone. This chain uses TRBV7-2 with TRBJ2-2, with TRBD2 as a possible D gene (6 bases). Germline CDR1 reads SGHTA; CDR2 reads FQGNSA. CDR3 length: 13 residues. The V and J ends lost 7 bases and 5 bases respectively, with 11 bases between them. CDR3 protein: CASNLGGTGELFF. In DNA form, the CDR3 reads TGTGCCAGCAACCTGGGGGGTACCGGGGAGCTGTTTTTT.

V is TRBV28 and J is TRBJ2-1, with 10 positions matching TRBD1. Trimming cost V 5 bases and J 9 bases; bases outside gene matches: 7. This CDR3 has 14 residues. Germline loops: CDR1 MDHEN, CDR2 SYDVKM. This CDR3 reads CASSTPTGGREQFF. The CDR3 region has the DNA TGTGCCAGCAGTACCCCGACAGGGGGCCGTGAGCAGTTCTTC.

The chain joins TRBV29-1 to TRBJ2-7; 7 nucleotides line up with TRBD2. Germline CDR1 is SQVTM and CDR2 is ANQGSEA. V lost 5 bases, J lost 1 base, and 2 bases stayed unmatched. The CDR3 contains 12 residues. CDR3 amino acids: CSVLRESYEQYF. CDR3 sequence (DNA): TGCAGCGTTTTGCGGGAGTCCTACGAGCAGTACTTC.

Here the CDR3 reads CASSPPNRGSNTGELFF. In DNA form, the CDR3 reads TGTGCCAGCTCACCACCGAACAGGGGGTCGAACACCGGGGAGCTGTTTTTT. V gene TRBV18 combines with J gene TRBJ2-2, with 8 positions matching TRBD1. This CDR3 is 17 amino acids long. CDR1 and CDR2 (germline): KGHSH, LQKENI. J lost 0 bases, V lost 0 bases, and 3 bases had no gene match.

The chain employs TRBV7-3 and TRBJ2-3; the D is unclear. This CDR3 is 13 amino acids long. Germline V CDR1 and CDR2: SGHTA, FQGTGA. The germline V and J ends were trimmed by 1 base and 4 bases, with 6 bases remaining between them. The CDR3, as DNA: TGTGCCAGCAGCTTAAGGGCAGCAGATACGCAGTATTTT. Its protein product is CASSLRAADTQYF.

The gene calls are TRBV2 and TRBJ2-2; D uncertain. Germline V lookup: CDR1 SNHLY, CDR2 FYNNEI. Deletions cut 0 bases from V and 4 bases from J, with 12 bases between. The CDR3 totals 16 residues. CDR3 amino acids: CASSEAQHKGTGELFF. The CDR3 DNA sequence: TGTGCCAGCAGTGAAGCCCAGCACAAGGGCACCGGGGAGCTGTTTTTT.

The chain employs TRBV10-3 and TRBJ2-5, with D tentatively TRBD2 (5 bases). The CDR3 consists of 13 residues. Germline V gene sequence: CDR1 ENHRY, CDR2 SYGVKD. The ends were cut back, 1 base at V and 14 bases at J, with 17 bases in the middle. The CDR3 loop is CAISEFRQEAPYF. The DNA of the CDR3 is TGTGCCATCAGTGAGTTCCGCCAGGAGGCCCCATACTTC.

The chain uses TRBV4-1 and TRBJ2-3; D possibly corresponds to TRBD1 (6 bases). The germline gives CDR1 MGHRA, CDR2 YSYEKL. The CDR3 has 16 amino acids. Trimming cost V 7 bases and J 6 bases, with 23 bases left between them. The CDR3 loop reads CASTANIRTAWDTQYF. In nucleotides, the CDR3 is TGCGCCAGCACAGCCAATATTAGGACAGCCTGGGATACGCAGTATTTT.

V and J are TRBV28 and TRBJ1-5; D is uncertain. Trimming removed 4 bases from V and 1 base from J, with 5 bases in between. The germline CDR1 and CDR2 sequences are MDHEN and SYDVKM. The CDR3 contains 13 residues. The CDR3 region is CASSYVSNQPQHF. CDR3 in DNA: TGTGCCAGCAGTTATGTAAGCAATCAGCCCCAGCATTTT.